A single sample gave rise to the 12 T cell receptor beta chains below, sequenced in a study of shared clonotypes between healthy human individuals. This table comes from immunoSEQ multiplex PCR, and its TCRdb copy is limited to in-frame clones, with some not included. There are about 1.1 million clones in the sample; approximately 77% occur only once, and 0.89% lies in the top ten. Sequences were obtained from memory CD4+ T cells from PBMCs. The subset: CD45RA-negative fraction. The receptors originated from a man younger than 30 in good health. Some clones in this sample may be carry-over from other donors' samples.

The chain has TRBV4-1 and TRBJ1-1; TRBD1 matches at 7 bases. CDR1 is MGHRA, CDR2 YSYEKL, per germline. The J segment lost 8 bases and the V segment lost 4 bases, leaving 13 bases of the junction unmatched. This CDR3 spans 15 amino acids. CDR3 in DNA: TGCGCCAGCAGCCCCCTTTGGGACAGCCCGTGGGAAGCTTTCTTT. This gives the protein CASSPLWDSPWEAFF.

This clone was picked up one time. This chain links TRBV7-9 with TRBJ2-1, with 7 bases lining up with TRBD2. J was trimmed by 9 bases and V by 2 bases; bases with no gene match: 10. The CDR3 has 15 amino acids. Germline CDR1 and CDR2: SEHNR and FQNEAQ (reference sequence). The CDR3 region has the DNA TGTGCCAGCAGCTTAAGTAGCGCTGGACTAGGTGAGCAGTTCTTC. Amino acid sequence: CASSLSSAGLGEQFF.

CDR3 in amino acids: CASSQAGGDGNEQYF. The CDR3 nucleotides read TGTGCCAGCAGCCAAGCGGGAGGGGACGGGAACGAGCAGTACTTC. The genes are TRBV4-2 and TRBJ2-7; 8 bases agree with TRBD2. The V segment lost 1 base and the J segment 5 bases; nucleotides outside the gene matches: 7. This CDR3 contains 15 residues. Germline CDR1 is LGHNA and CDR2 is YNFKEQ.

The CDR3 DNA reads TGTGCCAGCAGGCCCGACAGCGCAACTAATGAAAAACTGTTTTTT. Protein product: CASRPDSATNEKLFF. V gene TRBV7-2 combines with J gene TRBJ1-4; possible D gene TRBD1, 5 bases. CDR1 is SGHTA, CDR2 FQGNSA, per germline. V lost 6 bases to trimming and J lost 0 bases, with 11 bases between them. The CDR3 has 15 residues.

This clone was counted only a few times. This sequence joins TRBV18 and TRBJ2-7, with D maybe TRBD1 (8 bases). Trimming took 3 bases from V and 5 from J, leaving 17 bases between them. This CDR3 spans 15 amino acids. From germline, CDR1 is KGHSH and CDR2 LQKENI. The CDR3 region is CASSPDRGGGDEQYF. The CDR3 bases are TGTGCCAGCTCACCCGACAGGGGCGGGGGTGACGAGCAGTACTTC.

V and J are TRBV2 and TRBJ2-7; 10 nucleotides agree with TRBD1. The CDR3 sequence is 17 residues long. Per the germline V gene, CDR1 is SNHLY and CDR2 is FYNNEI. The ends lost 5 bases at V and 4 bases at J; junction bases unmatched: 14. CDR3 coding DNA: TGTGCCAGCAGTTCGGACATACCGGGACAGGGGTTTTACGAGCAGTACTTC. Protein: CASSSDIPGQGFYEQYF.

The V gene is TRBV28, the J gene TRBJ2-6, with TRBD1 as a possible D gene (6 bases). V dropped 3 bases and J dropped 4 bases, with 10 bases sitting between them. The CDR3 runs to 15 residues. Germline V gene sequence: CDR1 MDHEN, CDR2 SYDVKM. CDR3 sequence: CASSFTGWGANVLTF. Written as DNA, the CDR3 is TGTGCCAGCAGTTTCACAGGGTGGGGGGCCAACGTCCTGACTTTC.

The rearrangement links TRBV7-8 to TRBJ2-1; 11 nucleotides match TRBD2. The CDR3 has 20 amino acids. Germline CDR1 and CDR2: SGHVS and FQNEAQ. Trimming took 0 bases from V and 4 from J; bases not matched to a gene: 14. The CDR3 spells CASSLARASGRSFGYNEQFF. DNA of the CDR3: TGTGCCAGCAGCTTAGCGCGGGCTAGCGGGAGGAGTTTCGGATACAATGAGCAGTTCTTC.

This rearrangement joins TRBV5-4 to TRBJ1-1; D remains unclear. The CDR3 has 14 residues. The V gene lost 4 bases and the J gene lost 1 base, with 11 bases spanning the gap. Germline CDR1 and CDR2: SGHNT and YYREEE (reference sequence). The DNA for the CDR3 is TGTGCCAGCAGCCTGGTGTCCAGGAACACTGAAGCTTTCTTT. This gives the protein CASSLVSRNTEAFF.

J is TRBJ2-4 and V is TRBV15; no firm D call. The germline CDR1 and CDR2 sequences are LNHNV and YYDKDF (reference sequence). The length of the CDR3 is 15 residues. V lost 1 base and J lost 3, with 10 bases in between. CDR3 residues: CATSRGKLLKNIQYF. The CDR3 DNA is TGTGCCACCAGCAGAGGGAAGCTCCTCAAAAACATTCAGTACTTC.

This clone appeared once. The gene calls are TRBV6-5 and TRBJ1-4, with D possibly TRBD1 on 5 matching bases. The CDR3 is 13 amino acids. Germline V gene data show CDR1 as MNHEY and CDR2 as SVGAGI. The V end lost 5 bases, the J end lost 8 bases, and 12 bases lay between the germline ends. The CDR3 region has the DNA TGTGCCAGCAGTGGCCGGGAGGGGGAAAAACTGTTTTTT. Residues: CASSGREGEKLFF.

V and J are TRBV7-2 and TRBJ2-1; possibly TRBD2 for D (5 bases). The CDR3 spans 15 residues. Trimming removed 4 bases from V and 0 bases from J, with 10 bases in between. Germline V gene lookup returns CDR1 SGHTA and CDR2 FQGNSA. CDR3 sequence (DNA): TGTGCCAGCAGCTCTAGCCGGGCCTCCTACAATGAGCAGTTCTTC. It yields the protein CASSSSRASYNEQFF.